This T cell receptor (beta chain) was retrieved from a study of cytomegalovirus exposure and HLA in healthy donors. Points from the study as a whole: Prediction of most subjects' HLA-A and HLA-B alleles by TCR beta sequences was reportedly accurate. In vitro data verified a few CMV-associated chains as specific for CMV antigens.

The J segment lost 5 bases and the V segment lost 8 bases, leaving 10 bases of the junction unmatched. Germline V lookup: CDR1 MDHEN, CDR2 SYDVKM. The CDR3 spans 14 residues. This clone came up once. Its specificity is not known. The PCR ran on 60 Vbeta and 13 Jbeta primers. TCRdb's table, derived via immunoSEQ multiplex PCR, lists solely in-frame clones and lacks some. The sample shows 80,000 or so clones, about 70% of them seen only once. Sample: PBMCs. This clonotype was obtained from a male donor in good health and CMV-seropositive. The chain joins TRBV28 to TRBJ1-1; 8 positions match TRBD1. The CDR3 spells CASSPSTGGTEAFF. Here the CDR3 DNA reads TGTGCCAGCTCCCCAAGTACAGGGGGAACTGAAGCTTTCTTT.